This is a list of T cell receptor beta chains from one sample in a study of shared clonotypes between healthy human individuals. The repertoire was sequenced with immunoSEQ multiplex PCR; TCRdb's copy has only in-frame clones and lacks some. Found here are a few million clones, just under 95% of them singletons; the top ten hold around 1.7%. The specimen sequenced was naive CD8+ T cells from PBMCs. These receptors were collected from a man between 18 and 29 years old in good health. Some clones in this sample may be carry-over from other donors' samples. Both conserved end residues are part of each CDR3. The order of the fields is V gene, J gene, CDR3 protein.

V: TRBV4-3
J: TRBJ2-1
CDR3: CASSQDRGRVQFF

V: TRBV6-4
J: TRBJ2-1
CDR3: CASSDSGLGSNEQFF

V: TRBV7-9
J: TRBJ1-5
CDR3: CASSLYSDQPQHF

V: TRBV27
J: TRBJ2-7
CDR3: CASSSTPDGNYEQYF

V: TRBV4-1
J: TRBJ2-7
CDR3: CASSQKTGQWAYEQYF

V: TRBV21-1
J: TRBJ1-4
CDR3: CASSKAAVGGTNEKLFF

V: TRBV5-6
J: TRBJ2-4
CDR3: CASSPGGGPLNIQYF

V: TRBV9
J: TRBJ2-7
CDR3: CASSADVSYEQYF

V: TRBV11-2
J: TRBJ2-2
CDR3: CASSLTNRHTGELFF

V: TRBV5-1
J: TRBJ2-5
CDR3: CASSLEAFSQETQYF

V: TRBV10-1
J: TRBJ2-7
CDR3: CASSETTGFGEQYF

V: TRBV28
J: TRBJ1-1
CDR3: CASSLYPGPEAFF